This is a list of T cell receptor beta chains from one sample in a study of shared clonotypes between healthy human individuals. Only in-frame clones appear in the TCRdb table, and some are missing; sequencing was by immunoSEQ multiplex PCR. The sample carries more than 2 million clones, about 95% recorded once. The sample consisted of naive CD8+ T cells sorted from blood. Source of these receptors: a young man in good health. CDR3s include the opening cysteine and the closing phenylalanine or tryptophan. D genes are given only for firm matches. Expanded clones are given a class, and other clones once, few, many or no size at all.

CDR3 DNA: TGTGCCATCAGTGATGTGGGTGGAGAGACCCAGTACTTC
CDR3 protein: CAISDVGGETQYF
clone size: -
V gene: TRBV10-3
D gene: -
J gene: TRBJ2-5

CDR3 DNA: TGCGCCAGCAGTGACCGGCTCCCTGAAGCTTTCTTT
CDR3 protein: CASSDRLPEAFF
clone size: -
V gene: TRBV10-1
D gene: -
J gene: TRBJ1-1

CDR3 DNA: TGTGCCAGCAGTTACGGGGTCGGGGAGCCCCAGCATTTT
CDR3 protein: CASSYGVGEPQHF
clone size: few
V gene: TRBV6-5
D gene: -
J gene: TRBJ1-5

CDR3 DNA: TGTGCCAGCCAAACAGGGAACTATGGCTACACCTTC
CDR3 protein: CASQTGNYGYTF
clone size: -
V gene: TRBV19
D gene: -
J gene: TRBJ1-2

CDR3 DNA: TGTGCCAGCAGCGCCGCCCTACAGGGGGCGACTGGCGAGCAGTACTTC
CDR3 protein: CASSAALQGATGEQYF
clone size: -
V gene: TRBV7-9
D gene: TRBD1
J gene: TRBJ2-7

CDR3 DNA: TGCGCCAGCAGCGCGGCGTACCCCAGACAGGCGACCTACGAGCAGTACTTC
CDR3 protein: CASSAAYPRQATYEQYF
clone size: -
V gene: TRBV5-1
D gene: -
J gene: TRBJ2-7

CDR3 DNA: TGTGCCAGCAGTGAATTTCGGACAGGAAACTATGGCTACACCTTC
CDR3 protein: CASSEFRTGNYGYTF
clone size: -
V gene: TRBV25-1
D gene: TRBD1
J gene: TRBJ1-2

CDR3 DNA: TGCGCCAGCAGCTGGAGAACGGGACAGAAGAACACCGGGGAGCTGTTTTTT
CDR3 protein: CASSWRTGQKNTGELFF
clone size: -
V gene: TRBV5-1
D gene: TRBD1
J gene: TRBJ2-2

CDR3 DNA: TGTGCCAGCAGCTTAGCGGTCGGCATGAACACTGAAGCTTTCTTT
CDR3 protein: CASSLAVGMNTEAFF
clone size: -
V gene: TRBV7-6
D gene: -
J gene: TRBJ1-1

CDR3 DNA: TGTGCCAGCAGTGGACAGGGATTCACTGAAGCTTTCTTT
CDR3 protein: CASSGQGFTEAFF
clone size: -
V gene: TRBV6-5
D gene: TRBD1
J gene: TRBJ1-1

CDR3 DNA: TGTGCCAGCAGCGATGACAGGGACTACGAGCAGTACTTC
CDR3 protein: CASSDDRDYEQYF
clone size: -
V gene: TRBV7-9
D gene: TRBD1
J gene: TRBJ2-7

CDR3 DNA: TGTGCCAGCAGCTTAGCCCTAGCCTACGAGCAGTACTTC
CDR3 protein: CASSLALAYEQYF
clone size: -
V gene: TRBV11-2
D gene: -
J gene: TRBJ2-7

CDR3 DNA: TGCAGCGTTGACGGGACTAGCGGGACTAGCACAGATACGCAGTATTTT
CDR3 protein: CSVDGTSGTSTDTQYF
clone size: -
V gene: TRBV29-1
D gene: TRBD2
J gene: TRBJ2-3

CDR3 DNA: TGTGCCAGTAGTCCCGTCTCCTTTCCCAATCAGCCCCAGCATTTT
CDR3 protein: CASSPVSFPNQPQHF
clone size: -
V gene: TRBV19
D gene: -
J gene: TRBJ1-5

CDR3 DNA: TGTGCCAGCAGCCCTGTGGTCAGCGAAGAGACCCAGTACTTC
CDR3 protein: CASSPVVSEETQYF
clone size: -
V gene: TRBV2
D gene: -
J gene: TRBJ2-5

CDR3 DNA: TGTGCCAGCAGCCCCGTTGGGTGGACAGCGAACACTGAAGCTTTCTTT
CDR3 protein: CASSPVGWTANTEAFF
clone size: -
V gene: TRBV4-2
D gene: -
J gene: TRBJ1-1

CDR3 DNA: TGTGCCAGCAGTGAATGGCGAGTTAGGACAGAGAACACTGAAGCTTTCTTT
CDR3 protein: CASSEWRVRTENTEAFF
clone size: -
V gene: TRBV6-1
D gene: -
J gene: TRBJ1-1

CDR3 DNA: TGTGCCAGCAGTGGGACAGGCCACTACGAGCAGTACTTC
CDR3 protein: CASSGTGHYEQYF
clone size: -
V gene: TRBV27
D gene: TRBD1
J gene: TRBJ2-7

CDR3 DNA: TGTGCCAGCAGCTTGTCCTTCGAGACAGGGACGGTCGAGCAGTACTTC
CDR3 protein: CASSLSFETGTVEQYF
clone size: once
V gene: TRBV5-4
D gene: TRBD1
J gene: TRBJ2-7

CDR3 DNA: TGTGCCAGCAGTTGGGTGGAGCTGCGCGAGCAGTACTTC
CDR3 protein: CASSWVELREQYF
clone size: -
V gene: TRBV2
D gene: -
J gene: TRBJ2-7

CDR3 DNA: TGTGCCAGCAGCTTAGACCCGGGACAGGGAAGGGAGACCCAGTACTTC
CDR3 protein: CASSLDPGQGRETQYF
clone size: -
V gene: TRBV27
D gene: TRBD1
J gene: TRBJ2-5

CDR3 DNA: TGTGCCAGCAGCCCCGAAGTAGCGGACATGACCGGGGAGCTGTTTTTT
CDR3 protein: CASSPEVADMTGELFF
clone size: once
V gene: TRBV6-6
D gene: -
J gene: TRBJ2-2

CDR3 DNA: TGTGCCAGCAGCTTAGCGAACGGACAGGGGGGCGAGCAGTACTTC
CDR3 protein: CASSLANGQGGEQYF
clone size: -
V gene: TRBV7-9
D gene: TRBD1
J gene: TRBJ2-7

CDR3 DNA: TGTGCCAGCAGTCTAGGAGCGGACGTCTCCTACGAGCAGTACTTC
CDR3 protein: CASSLGADVSYEQYF
clone size: -
V gene: TRBV7-2
D gene: -
J gene: TRBJ2-7

CDR3 DNA: TGTGCCAGCAGTGAATTTGGCGGGACCCCCGGGTCTGAAGCTTTCTTT
CDR3 protein: CASSEFGGTPGSEAFF
clone size: -
V gene: TRBV25-1
D gene: -
J gene: TRBJ1-1

CDR3 DNA: TGTGCCAGCAGCGAGGGGACAGGGGGCCTCTACGAGCAGTACTTC
CDR3 protein: CASSEGTGGLYEQYF
clone size: -
V gene: TRBV9
D gene: TRBD1
J gene: TRBJ2-7

CDR3 DNA: TGTGCCAGCAGTGGATATGAGCAGTTCTTC
CDR3 protein: CASSGYEQFF
clone size: -
V gene: TRBV25-1
D gene: -
J gene: TRBJ2-1

CDR3 DNA: TGTGCCTGGAGTGTACTTAGCGAAAATGAAGCTTTCTTT
CDR3 protein: CAWSVLSENEAFF
clone size: -
V gene: TRBV30
D gene: -
J gene: TRBJ1-1

CDR3 DNA: TGTGCCAGCACTCCAATTAGCGGGGAGCTGTTTTTT
CDR3 protein: CASTPISGELFF
clone size: once
V gene: TRBV6-6
D gene: -
J gene: TRBJ2-2

CDR3 DNA: TGTGCCAGCAGCTTACAAGGTTACGAGCAGTACTTC
CDR3 protein: CASSLQGYEQYF
clone size: -
V gene: TRBV7-9
D gene: -
J gene: TRBJ2-7

CDR3 DNA: TGTGCCATCAGTAATGACGGGGGCGGGAACACTGAAGCTTTCTTT
CDR3 protein: CAISNDGGGNTEAFF
clone size: -
V gene: TRBV10-3
D gene: -
J gene: TRBJ1-1

CDR3 DNA: TGTGCCAGCAGCCCACGAGGGGTGCGCTCTGGAAACACCATATATTTT
CDR3 protein: CASSPRGVRSGNTIYF
clone size: -
V gene: TRBV28
D gene: -
J gene: TRBJ1-3

CDR3 DNA: TGTGCCAGCAGCGCAGACGCCCAAGAGACCCAGTACTTC
CDR3 protein: CASSADAQETQYF
clone size: -
V gene: TRBV25-1
D gene: -
J gene: TRBJ2-5

CDR3 DNA: TGCGCCAGCAGCCAAAACGTCCCGGGGGGCACCACAGATACGCAGTATTTT
CDR3 protein: CASSQNVPGGTTDTQYF
clone size: -
V gene: TRBV4-3
D gene: -
J gene: TRBJ2-3

CDR3 DNA: TGTGCCTGGAGTGTAGGACAGGGGGATCAGCCCCAGCATTTT
CDR3 protein: CAWSVGQGDQPQHF
clone size: -
V gene: TRBV30
D gene: TRBD1
J gene: TRBJ1-5

CDR3 DNA: TGTGCCAGCGGGGATAGCACAGATACGCAGTATTTT
CDR3 protein: CASGDSTDTQYF
clone size: -
V gene: TRBV2
D gene: -
J gene: TRBJ2-3

CDR3 DNA: TGTGCCAGCAGCTTCGGCGGGGATACGCAGTATTTT
CDR3 protein: CASSFGGDTQYF
clone size: -
V gene: TRBV7-9
D gene: -
J gene: TRBJ2-3

CDR3 DNA: TGTGCCAGTACCACTCTGGGACTACACTACAATGAGCAGTTCTTC
CDR3 protein: CASTTLGLHYNEQFF
clone size: -
V gene: TRBV19
D gene: TRBD2
J gene: TRBJ2-1

CDR3 DNA: TGCGCCAGCAGCCAAACAGGGATTTTGTCCGAGCAGTACTTC
CDR3 protein: CASSQTGILSEQYF
clone size: -
V gene: TRBV4-1
D gene: -
J gene: TRBJ2-7

CDR3 DNA: TGTGCCAGCAGCTCCGGGGGGGACGAGCAGTACTTC
CDR3 protein: CASSSGGDEQYF
clone size: -
V gene: TRBV9
D gene: TRBD2
J gene: TRBJ2-7

CDR3 DNA: TGTGCCAGCAGCTGGCCGTCAGGGAACTCTGGAAACACCATATATTTT
CDR3 protein: CASSWPSGNSGNTIYF
clone size: -
V gene: TRBV7-9
D gene: -
J gene: TRBJ1-3

CDR3 DNA: TGTGCCAGCAGCCTATATAATTCACCCCTCCACTTT
CDR3 protein: CASSLYNSPLHF
clone size: -
V gene: TRBV25-1
D gene: -
J gene: TRBJ1-6

CDR3 DNA: TGTGCCAGCAGCCCACGGGTTCAGGGCCCGAATGAAAAACTGTTTTTT
CDR3 protein: CASSPRVQGPNEKLFF
clone size: once
V gene: TRBV14
D gene: -
J gene: TRBJ1-4

CDR3 DNA: TGCGCCAGCAGTGGTGGCTACGAGCAGTACTTC
CDR3 protein: CASSGGYEQYF
clone size: -
V gene: TRBV10-2
D gene: -
J gene: TRBJ2-7

CDR3 DNA: TGTGCCAGCAGCGCTTCGGGAGGCCAATCCGAGACCCAGTACTTC
CDR3 protein: CASSASGGQSETQYF
clone size: -
V gene: TRBV9
D gene: TRBD2
J gene: TRBJ2-5

CDR3 DNA: TGTGCCAGCAGGAATTACAGGGGCGATCCTAATGAAAAACTGTTTTTT
CDR3 protein: CASRNYRGDPNEKLFF
clone size: -
V gene: TRBV2
D gene: TRBD1
J gene: TRBJ1-4

CDR3 DNA: TGTGCCAGCAGTCGACAGGGGAGCGGGAGAACAGATACGCAGTATTTT
CDR3 protein: CASSRQGSGRTDTQYF
clone size: -
V gene: TRBV5-5
D gene: -
J gene: TRBJ2-3

CDR3 DNA: TGTGCCAGCAGTGGGCGGATTTTCCACGAGCAGTACTTC
CDR3 protein: CASSGRIFHEQYF
clone size: -
V gene: TRBV25-1
D gene: -
J gene: TRBJ2-7

CDR3 DNA: TGTGCCAGTAGTCCGTCGGGGACAGGGGCCTACGAGCAGTACTTC
CDR3 protein: CASSPSGTGAYEQYF
clone size: -
V gene: TRBV19
D gene: TRBD1
J gene: TRBJ2-7

CDR3 DNA: TGTGCCAGCAGCCAAGAATCCCTCACAGATTGGGACACTGAAGCTTTCTTT
CDR3 protein: CASSQESLTDWDTEAFF
clone size: -
V gene: TRBV14
D gene: -
J gene: TRBJ1-1

CDR3 DNA: TGCGCCAGCAGCTTAAAACAGGGGGCGCGAACTGAAGCTTTCTTT
CDR3 protein: CASSLKQGARTEAFF
clone size: once
V gene: TRBV5-1
D gene: TRBD1
J gene: TRBJ1-1

CDR3 DNA: TGTGCCAGCAGTTCAACAGGGGGCAACTACGAGCAGTACTTC
CDR3 protein: CASSSTGGNYEQYF
clone size: once
V gene: TRBV6-6
D gene: TRBD1
J gene: TRBJ2-7

CDR3 DNA: TGTGCCAGTAGTGCGGACTGGTATGTGTTAGAGCAGTACTTC
CDR3 protein: CASSADWYVLEQYF
clone size: -
V gene: TRBV19
D gene: -
J gene: TRBJ2-7

CDR3 DNA: TGCGCCAGCAGCCAAGATGGGTCTAACACCGGGGAGCTGTTTTTT
CDR3 protein: CASSQDGSNTGELFF
clone size: -
V gene: TRBV4-1
D gene: -
J gene: TRBJ2-2

CDR3 DNA: TGTGCCAGCAGCGCGACAGGGGCCTATGGCTACACCTTC
CDR3 protein: CASSATGAYGYTF
clone size: -
V gene: TRBV7-2
D gene: TRBD1
J gene: TRBJ1-2